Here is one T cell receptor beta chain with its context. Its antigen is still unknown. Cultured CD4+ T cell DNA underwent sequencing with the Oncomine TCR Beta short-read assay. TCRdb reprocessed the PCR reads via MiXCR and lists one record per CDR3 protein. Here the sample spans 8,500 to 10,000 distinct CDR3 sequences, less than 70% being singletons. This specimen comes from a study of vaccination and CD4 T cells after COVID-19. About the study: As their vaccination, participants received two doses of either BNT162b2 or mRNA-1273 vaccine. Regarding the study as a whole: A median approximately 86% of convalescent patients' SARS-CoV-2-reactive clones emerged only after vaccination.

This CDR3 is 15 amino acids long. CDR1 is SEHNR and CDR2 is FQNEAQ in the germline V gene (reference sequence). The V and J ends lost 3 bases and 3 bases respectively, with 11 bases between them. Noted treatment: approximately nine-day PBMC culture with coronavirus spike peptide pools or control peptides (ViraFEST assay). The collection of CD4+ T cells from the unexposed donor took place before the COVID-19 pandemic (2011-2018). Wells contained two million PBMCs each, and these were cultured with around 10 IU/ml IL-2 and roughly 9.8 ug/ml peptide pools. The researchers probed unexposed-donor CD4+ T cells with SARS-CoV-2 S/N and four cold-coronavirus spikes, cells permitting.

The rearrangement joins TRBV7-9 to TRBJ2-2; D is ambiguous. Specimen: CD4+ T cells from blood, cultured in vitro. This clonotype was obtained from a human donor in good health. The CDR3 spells CASSFPSLDTGELFF. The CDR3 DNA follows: TGTGCCAGCAGCTTTCCCTCCCTGGACACCGGGGAGCTGTTTTTT. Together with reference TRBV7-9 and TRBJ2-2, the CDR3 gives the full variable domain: DTGVSQNPRHKITKRGQNVTFRCDPISEHNRLYWYRQTLGQGPEFLTYFQNEAQLEKSRLLSDRFSAERPKGSFSTLEIQRTEQGDSAMYLCASSFPSLDTGELFFGEGSRLTVL.